The 27 T cell receptor beta chains reported below all come from one sample, sequenced in a study of ipilimumab plus nivolumab after autologous stem cell transplantation. The method was immunoSEQ multiplex PCR; TCRdb's version includes in-frame clones alone and lacks a portion of them. The table records some 25,000 clones, about 82% of them present only once. This specimen was PBMCs, taken in a trial of ipilimumab plus nivolumab as post-transplant consolidation. Every receptor here comes from a male donor with diffuse large B-cell lymphoma.

The chain combines TRBV10-3 with TRBJ1-2; D gene ambiguous. The V and J ends lost 0 bases and 1 base respectively, with 9 bases between them. Looked up from germline, CDR1 is ENHRY and CDR2 is SYGVKD. The CDR3 totals 15 residues. In nucleotides, the CDR3 is TGTGCCATCAGTGAGTCATTCGGCAATAACTATGGCTACACCTTC. Protein sequence: CAISESFGNNYGYTF.

This clone was counted a few times. CDR3 DNA sequence: TGCGCCAGCAGCCAGGAGACACCTCACACAGATACGCAGTATTTT. It translates to CASSQETPHTDTQYF. The chain couples TRBV5-1 to TRBJ2-3; D is unclear. CDR1 is SGHRS and CDR2 is YFSETQ in the germline V gene. CDR3 length equals 15 residues. The V and J ends lost 4 bases and 2 bases respectively, with 14 bases between them.

The V and J genes are TRBV15 and TRBJ2-3; D unresolved. The CDR3 has 14 amino acids. Trimming removed 4 bases at V and 5 bases at J, with 13 bases between. Germline V lookup: CDR1 LNHNV, CDR2 YYDKDF (reference sequence). The CDR3 DNA sequence: TGTGCCACCAGCATAAGAGCCGCCGGAGATACGCAGTATTTT. As protein: CATSIRAAGDTQYF.

The J gene is TRBJ1-4, the V gene TRBV18; D perhaps matches TRBD1 (5 bases). The germline V and J ends were trimmed by 5 bases and 12 bases, with 16 bases remaining between them. CDR3 length: 13 residues. Germline CDR1 and CDR2: KGHSH and LQKENI. This chain's CDR3 is CASSSGYEVQLFF. The CDR3 nucleotides are TGTGCCAGCTCATCAGGGTACGAGGTTCAACTGTTTTTT.

V usage is TRBV19 and J usage is TRBJ1-5, with D hard to call. Looked up from germline, CDR1 is LNHDA and CDR2 is SQIVND (reference sequence). Trimming pared 7 bases from V and 3 bases from J, leaving 1 base between. This CDR3 comprises 10 residues. CDR3 sequence (DNA): TGTGCCAGTAACAATCAGCCCCAGCATTTT. This translates into CASNNQPQHF.

This rearrangement joins TRBV20-1 to TRBJ2-7, with D unresolved. The CDR3 extends over 11 amino acids. CDR1 is DFQATT and CDR2 is SNEGSKA in the germline V gene (reference sequence). With 0 bases removed from V and 6 bases from J, the gap between germline ends came to 6 bases. The CDR3 protein is CSARDRAEQYF. Here the CDR3 DNA reads TGCAGTGCTAGAGATCGGGCCGAGCAGTACTTC.

This clone showed up just once. The J gene is TRBJ2-5, the V gene TRBV5-1; 15 nucleotides agree with TRBD2. Germline CDR1 reads SGHRS; CDR2 reads YFSETQ. J lost 2 bases, V lost 4 bases, and 3 bases had no gene match. The length of the CDR3 is 16 residues. The CDR3 protein is CASSTGTSGGQETQYF. The CDR3 DNA sequence: TGCGCCAGCAGCACCGGGACTAGCGGGGGGCAAGAGACCCAGTACTTC.

The chain has TRBV6-5 and TRBJ1-1; tentatively, D is TRBD1 (5 bases). V lost 2 bases and J lost 8, with 6 bases in between. CDR3 length: 11 amino acids. Germline V gene sequence: CDR1 MNHEY, CDR2 SVGAGI. CDR3 amino acids: CASSYRGEAFF. The CDR3 region has the DNA TGTGCCAGCAGTTACCGGGGGGAAGCTTTCTTT.

This clone was found once. The CDR3 coding sequence is TGTGCCAGCACCCGAGCGGGGGCCGAAGAGACCCAGTACTTC. It specifies CASTRAGAEETQYF. The chain links TRBV6-6 to TRBJ2-5; 8 bases fit TRBD2. V lost 7 bases and J lost 3; bases outside the gene matches: 7. The CDR3 runs 14 residues. Germline CDR1 reads MNHNY; CDR2 reads SVGAGI (reference sequence).

The CDR3 reads CAIAPGQENYGYTF. In DNA form, the CDR3 reads TGTGCCATCGCTCCGGGACAGGAAAACTATGGCTACACCTTC. This sequence joins TRBV2 and TRBJ1-2, with TRBD1 matching over 8 bases. The germline CDR1 and CDR2 sequences are SNHLY and FYNNEI. With V trimmed by 10 bases and J by 2 bases, 9 bases remained unmatched. This CDR3 region has 14 residues.

The V and J genes are TRBV5-1 and TRBJ1-4; 7 bases line up with TRBD1. Germline trimming cut 1 base from V and 5 bases from J; bases unmatched to any gene: 2. CDR1 is SGHRS, CDR2 YFSETQ, per germline. The CDR3 has 14 amino acids. The CDR3: CASSLSRGNEKLFF. CDR3 sequence (DNA): TGCGCCAGCAGCTTGAGCAGGGGGAATGAAAAACTGTTTTTT.

V gene TRBV25-1 combines with J gene TRBJ1-5, with D possibly matching TRBD1 (5 bases). This CDR3 is built from 14 residues. CDR1 and CDR2 from the germline V gene are MGHDK and SYGVNS. Trimming removed 3 bases from V and 4 bases from J, with 10 bases in between. This CDR3 reads CASSDWGGNQPQHF. As DNA, the CDR3 is TGTGCCAGCAGTGATTGGGGGGGAAATCAGCCCCAGCATTTT.

Only a few counts were recorded for this clone. The V gene is TRBV2, the J gene TRBJ1-2, with D possibly TRBD1 on 6 matching bases. The V gene lost 2 bases and the J gene lost 3 bases, with 16 bases spanning the gap. CDR3 length equals 16 residues. Germline values: CDR1 SNHLY, CDR2 FYNNEI. The CDR3 sequence: CASSESDWTEDYGYTF. The CDR3 region has the DNA TGTGCCAGCAGTGAATCCGATTGGACAGAAGACTATGGCTACACCTTC.

The chain recombines TRBV18 with TRBJ1-1, with 11 bases fitting TRBD1. This CDR3 comprises 13 residues. V was pared by 6 bases and J by 13 bases, with 10 bases of the junction left unmatched. The germline gives CDR1 KGHSH, CDR2 LQKENI. The CDR3 region is CASSLQDRGQDFF. The CDR3 nucleotides are TGTGCCAGCTCCTTACAGGACAGGGGGCAGGATTTCTTT.

The rearrangement joins TRBV7-2 to TRBJ1-6; TRBD1 is a possible D gene (6 bases). CDR1 and CDR2 from the germline V gene are SGHTA and FQGNSA. V dropped 5 bases and J dropped 9 bases, with 17 bases sitting between them. CDR3 length: 15 amino acids. The CDR3 is CASSARNRVFSPLHF. CDR3 nucleotide sequence: TGTGCCAGCAGCGCAAGGAACAGGGTGTTTTCACCCCTCCACTTT.

This rearrangement joins TRBV19 to TRBJ1-3; the match to TRBD1 covers 9 bases. Germline values: CDR1 LNHDA, CDR2 SQIVND (reference sequence). J gave up 0 bases and V 5 bases, and 8 bases lay outside the gene matches. CDR3 size: 17 residues. This CDR3 is CASSSWDRERSGNTIYF. CDR3 nucleotides: TGTGCCAGTAGTTCTTGGGACAGGGAACGCTCTGGAAACACCATATATTTT.

The rearrangement uses TRBV6-5 and TRBJ2-3, with D perhaps TRBD1 (5 bases). Germline V lookup: CDR1 MNHEY, CDR2 SVGAGI. With 4 bases removed from V and 0 bases from J, the gap between germline ends came to 11 bases. The CDR3 contains 15 residues. The CDR3 spells CASSLQAVSTDTQYF. The CDR3 bases are TGTGCCAGCAGTTTACAGGCCGTAAGCACAGATACGCAGTATTTT.

This clone has a single count. CDR3 nucleotide sequence: TGTGCCAGTAGCACCGCCCTTGACACTCCCTATGGCTACACCTTC. Its protein product is CASSTALDTPYGYTF. This rearrangement joins TRBV19 to TRBJ1-2, with D unclear. This CDR3 is 15 amino acids long. Germline lookup yields CDR1 LNHDA and CDR2 SQIVND (reference sequence). Trimming removed 6 bases at V and 4 bases at J, with 18 bases between.

The V and J genes are TRBV21-1 and TRBJ2-5; TRBD2, as called in the table, went unchecked against the DNA. TRBV21-1 is a recognized pseudogene. The CDR3 has 16 residues. CDR3 nucleotides: TGTGCCACAACCTCCGGGGCTAGCGGGGGAGAAGAGACCCAGTACTTC. It yields the protein CATTSGASGGEETQYF.

The rearrangement links TRBV11-3 to TRBJ2-7, with D perhaps matching TRBD1 or TRBD2 (5 bases each). The CDR3 has 14 amino acids. The V end was cut by 5 bases, the J end by 2 bases, with 13 bases between. Looked up from germline, CDR1 is SGHNT and CDR2 is YENEEA. CDR3 region: CASSPGTVPYEQYF. The CDR3, as DNA: TGTGCCAGCAGCCCCGGGACGGTGCCCTACGAGCAGTACTTC.

This clone was detected only once. V usage is TRBV15 and J usage is TRBJ1-4; the match to TRBD1 covers 7 bases. Trimming cost V 1 base and J 8 bases; bases outside gene matches: 10. The CDR3 is 16 residues long. Germline CDR1 and CDR2: LNHNV and YYDKDF (reference sequence). CDR3 nucleotides: TGTGCCACCAGCAGAGGGAGGACAGGCGGAAAGGAAAAACTGTTTTTT. This encodes CATSRGRTGGKEKLFF.

This rearrangement joins TRBV6-1 to TRBJ1-2; weak D call: TRBD1 (5 bases). V lost 6 bases and J 5 bases, leaving 10 bases between the germline ends. The V gene's germline CDR1 is MNHNS and CDR2 SASEGT. The CDR3 is 12 amino acids. CDR3 region: CASRKTDYGYTF. In DNA form, the CDR3 reads TGTGCCAGCAGAAAGACAGATTATGGCTACACCTTC.

The chain carries TRBV18 and TRBJ1-1; perhaps TRBD1 as D (5 bases). The germline gives CDR1 KGHSH, CDR2 LQKENI. This CDR3 is built from 14 residues. Trimming pared 1 base from V and 6 bases from J, leaving 12 bases between. CDR3 protein: CASSPQLGQAEAFF. The CDR3 region has the DNA TGTGCCAGCTCACCACAGTTGGGGCAGGCTGAAGCTTTCTTT.

This clone appeared a few times. The chain recombines TRBV16 with TRBJ2-7; D may be TRBD2 (5 bases). The CDR3 is made up of 16 amino acids. The V gene's germline CDR1 is KGHSY and CDR2 FQNENV. V was cut by 1 base and J by 0 bases, with 13 bases left in between. DNA for the CDR3: TGTGCCAGCAGCCAATTCATTGTAGGGAGCTCCTACGAGCAGTACTTC. It specifies CASSQFIVGSSYEQYF.

The rearrangement uses TRBV4-1 and TRBJ2-3; perhaps TRBD2 as D (6 bases). Germline assignment: CDR1 MGHRA and CDR2 YSYEKL. Between the trimmed V and J ends, which lost 4 bases and 1 base, there was a span of 9 bases. This CDR3 comprises 14 residues. The CDR3 loop is CASSPGRRTDTQYF. The CDR3 DNA is TGCGCCAGCAGCCCGGGGAGGCGCACAGATACGCAGTATTTT.

The rearrangement links TRBV7-2 to TRBJ2-3; TRBD1 is a possible D gene (5 bases). CDR1 SGHTA and CDR2 FQGNSA come from the germline V gene. The CDR3 is made up of 13 amino acids. V was cut by 5 bases and J by 2 bases, with 8 bases left in between. The CDR3 here is CASSMDNTDTQYF. Here the CDR3 DNA reads TGTGCCAGCAGCATGGACAACACAGATACGCAGTATTTT.

The CDR3 protein is CASSPPGTQSYNEQFF. CDR3 in DNA: TGTGCCAGCTCACCACCCGGGACTCAATCCTACAATGAGCAGTTCTTC. The V gene is TRBV18, the J gene TRBJ2-1; the D gene is possibly TRBD2 (6 bases). Germline CDR1 reads KGHSH; CDR2 reads LQKENI. CDR3 size: 16 residues. Trimming removed 0 bases at V and 1 base at J, with 10 bases between.